The 27 T cell receptor beta chains below all came from one sample that was sequenced in a study of Ad26.COV2.S vaccination and SARS-CoV-2 variants. Generated by immunoSEQ multiplex PCR, the TCRdb table keeps only in-frame clones and is missing some. The sample has just over 350,000 clones, 90% to 95% seen once. Here the sequenced sample was peripheral blood, taken after recovery from COVID-19. All receptors come from a human donor who had recovered from COVID-19.

The genes are TRBV9 and TRBJ1-2; 9 nucleotides match TRBD1. The CDR3 runs to 16 residues. Germline lookup yields CDR1 SGDLS and CDR2 YYNGEE. V lost 2 bases, J lost 3 bases, and 8 bases stayed unmatched. The CDR3 coding sequence is TGTGCCAGCAGCGTCAATGCGGACAGGGGACACTATGGCTACACCTTC. Translated, it gives CASSVNADRGHYGYTF.

The chain employs TRBV12-3 or TRBV12-4 and TRBJ1-2, with 9 bases aligning to TRBD1. CDR3 size: 13 residues. The V gene end was trimmed by 5 bases and the J gene end by 5 bases; junction bases not matched to a gene: 3. The CDR3 sequence: CASSIGQGYGYTF. CDR3 nucleotide sequence: TGTGCCAGCAGTATCGGACAGGGGTATGGCTACACCTTC.

The rearrangement joins TRBV7-9 to TRBJ2-7; D is ambiguous. The length of the CDR3 is 12 residues. Trimming left V 5 bases short and J 3 bases short, with 8 bases between. Germline V lookup: CDR1 SEHNR, CDR2 FQNEAQ (reference sequence). Here the CDR3 DNA reads TGTGCCAGCAGCCTTCAATACTACGAGCAGTACTTC. Its translation: CASSLQYYEQYF.

CDR3 sequence reads: CASSWLLNTEAFF. The CDR3 DNA reads TGTGCCAGCAGTTGGCTGTTGAACACTGAAGCTTTCTTT. The chain employs TRBV27 and TRBJ1-1; D uncertain. This CDR3 region has 13 residues. CDR1 is MNHEY and CDR2 is SMNVEV in the germline V gene (reference sequence). Trimming shortened V by 4 bases and J by 0 bases, and 6 bases separated the two germline ends.

The CDR3: CASSFKYNEQFF. The CDR3 DNA sequence: TGTGCCAGCAGTTTCAAGTACAATGAGCAGTTCTTC. The chain carries TRBV12-3 or TRBV12-4 and TRBJ2-1; D gene unclear. V was clipped by 3 bases and J by 4 bases, with 4 bases between them. The CDR3 totals 12 residues.

The chain links TRBV6-1 to TRBJ2-7; TRBD1 agrees at 8 bases. Germline assignment: CDR1 MNHNS and CDR2 SASEGT. With 2 bases clipped from V and 3 bases from J, the junction kept 3 bases outside the gene matches. This CDR3 spans 14 amino acids. The CDR3, as DNA: TGTGCCAGCAGTGAACAGGGGGCGGGCTACGAGCAGTACTTC. Translated: CASSEQGAGYEQYF.

V usage is TRBV6-5 and J usage is TRBJ1-2; 9 bases fit TRBD1. CDR3 length equals 13 residues. The V gene end was trimmed by 5 bases and the J gene end by 6 bases; junction bases not matched to a gene: 4. The germline V gene has CDR1 MNHEY and CDR2 SVGAGI. This chain's CDR3 is CASSRRDRDGYTF. CDR3 bases: TGTGCCAGCAGTCGAAGGGACAGGGATGGCTACACCTTC.

The chain recombines TRBV21-1 with TRBJ1-6. TRBV21-1 is labeled a pseudogene. CDR3 length: 16 amino acids. The CDR3 here is CASSKGGKTYNSPLHF. The CDR3 DNA is TGTGCCAGCAGCAAAGGGGGGAAGACCTATAATTCACCCCTCCACTTT.

The CDR3 here is CSVGPYRDYEQYF. The CDR3 DNA is TGCAGCGTTGGCCCTTATAGAGACTACGAGCAGTACTTC. The chain uses TRBV29-1 and TRBJ2-7; no clear D. V was shortened by 4 bases and J by 3 bases, with 13 bases between the two germline ends. The germline CDR1 and CDR2 sequences are SQVTM and ANQGSEA. The CDR3 covers 13 residues.

The chain links TRBV9 to TRBJ2-3; 7 bases fit TRBD1. V trimming: 0 bases; J trimming: 5 bases; junction bases outside the gene matches: 6. CDR1 and CDR2 from the germline V gene are SGDLS and YYNGEE. The CDR3 has 15 residues. CDR3 region: CASSVVGQNLDTQYF. In DNA, the CDR3 is TGTGCCAGCAGCGTAGTGGGACAGAACTTAGATACGCAGTATTTT. Together with reference TRBV9 and TRBJ2-3, the CDR3 gives the full variable domain: DSGVTQTPKHLITATGQRVTLRCSPRSGDLSVYWYQQSLDQGLQFLIQYYNGEERAKGNILERFSAQQFPDLHSELNLSSLELGDSALYFCASSVVGQNLDTQYFGPGTRLTVL.

V gene TRBV6-2 or TRBV6-3 combines with J gene TRBJ2-2; a weak D match, TRBD2 (6 bases). Germline V CDR1 and CDR2: MNHEY, SVGEGT. V gave up 6 bases and J gave up 6 bases, with 14 bases separating them. This CDR3 has 14 residues. CDR3 coding DNA: TGTGCCAGCAGCTCCGGGACTCCCTCCGGGGAGCTGTTTTTT. This gives the protein CASSSGTPSGELFF.

This chain joins TRBV18 and TRBJ2-5; D is perhaps TRBD1 or TRBD2 (5 bases each). With 3 bases removed from V and 1 base from J, the gap between germline ends came to 15 bases. Germline assignment: CDR1 KGHSH and CDR2 LQKENI. The length of the CDR3 is 16 residues. The CDR3 reads CASSPNNYGAQETQYF. The CDR3, as DNA: TGTGCCAGCTCACCGAATAACTACGGGGCCCAAGAGACCCAGTACTTC.

A note on this clone: This specimen includes other DNA sequences encoding the same CDR3. The CDR3 here is CASSLGSGANVLTF. CDR3 nucleotides: TGCGCCAGCAGCTTGGGGTCTGGGGCCAACGTCCTGACTTTC. V gene TRBV5-1 combines with J gene TRBJ2-6; D is unresolved. The V end was cut by 0 bases, the J end by 1 base, with 2 bases between. The length of the CDR3 is 14 residues. The V gene's germline CDR1 is SGHRS and CDR2 YFSETQ.

This rearrangement joins TRBV6-5 to TRBJ2-1, with 10 bases identical to TRBD1. Germline-derived CDR1 and CDR2 are MNHEY and SVGAGI. This CDR3 is built from 13 residues. The junction had 4 bases not matched to a gene; V was cut back by 9 bases and J by 5 bases. DNA of the CDR3: TGTGCCAGTAGAGGGACAGGGGACAATGAGCAGTTCTTC. Amino acid sequence: CASRGTGDNEQFF.

A single count supports this clone. The chain carries TRBV7-9 and TRBJ2-1; TRBD1 aligns across 7 bases. The V gene's germline CDR1 is SEHNR and CDR2 FQNEAQ (reference sequence). Germline trimming cut 1 base from V and 5 bases from J; bases unmatched to any gene: 5. This CDR3 region has 15 residues. CDR3 residues: CASSLVGTADNEQFF. The CDR3 bases are TGTGCCAGCAGCTTAGTCGGGACAGCCGACAATGAGCAGTTCTTC.

The J gene is TRBJ1-1, the V gene TRBV9; perhaps TRBD1 as D (5 bases). Trimming stripped 3 bases from V and 6 bases from J, with 15 bases between. The CDR3 length is 14 residues. Looked up from germline, CDR1 is SGDLS and CDR2 is YYNGEE. This chain's CDR3 is CASSEMTVPSEAFF. The CDR3 nucleotides read TGTGCCAGCAGCGAGATGACAGTCCCATCTGAAGCTTTCTTT.

This chain uses TRBV6-5 with TRBJ2-7, with D maybe TRBD2 (7 bases). The germline CDR1 and CDR2 sequences are MNHEY and SVGAGI. The CDR3 has 15 residues. The germline V and J ends were trimmed by 5 bases and 6 bases, with 20 bases remaining between them. The CDR3 loop reads CASSKQGRGVSEQYF. The DNA for the CDR3 is TGTGCCAGCAGTAAACAGGGCCGGGGGGTTTCCGAGCAGTACTTC.

CDR3 sequence (DNA): TGCAGTGCTGTGACGGGGGGCTACACCTTC. Protein product: CSAVTGGYTF. This chain links TRBV20-1 with TRBJ1-2, with unresolved D. Germline-derived CDR1 and CDR2 are DFQATT and SNEGSKA (reference sequence). The CDR3 contains 10 residues. V lost 5 bases and J lost 8, with 9 bases in between.

The genes are TRBV5-6 and TRBJ2-5, with D possibly called TRBD1 or TRBD2 (5 bases each). The CDR3 has 15 residues. Germline-derived CDR1 and CDR2 are SGHDT and YYEEEE. The V end was cut by 2 bases, the J end by 4 bases, with 15 bases between. DNA of the CDR3: TGTGCCAGCAGCTTTGGTTTTCGAGGGGTAGAGACCCAGTACTTC. It translates to CASSFGFRGVETQYF.

The V call is TRBV5-1, the J call TRBJ1-5; a weak D match, TRBD1 (6 bases). Germline CDR1 reads SGHRS; CDR2 reads YFSETQ. The V and J ends lost 1 base and 3 bases respectively, with 11 bases between them. The CDR3 sequence is 15 residues long. CDR3 DNA sequence: TGCGCCAGCAGCTTGTCTGGACAGACCAATCAGCCCCAGCATTTT. Translating gives CASSLSGQTNQPQHF. The full variable domain, completed using reference TRBV5-1 and TRBJ1-5, is KAGVTQTPRYLIKTRGQQVTLSCSPISGHRSVSWYQQTPGQGLQFLFEYFSETQRNKGNFPGRFSGRQFSNSRSEMNVSTLELGDSALYLCASSLSGQTNQPQHFGDGTRLSIL.

The rearrangement links TRBV5-4 to TRBJ1-1; D is possibly TRBD1 (5 bases). V was cut by 1 base and J by 5 bases, with 15 bases left in between. The CDR3 has 15 amino acids. The germline V gene encodes CDR1 SGHNT and CDR2 YYREEE (reference sequence). The DNA for the CDR3 is TGTGCCAGCAGCTTGAGGGACCGTTACAGGACTGAAGCTTTCTTT. It is translated as CASSLRDRYRTEAFF.

Here the CDR3 reads CASNAPGLLIYNEQFF. CDR3 sequence (DNA): TGTGCCAGCAATGCCCCAGGGCTACTTATTTACAATGAGCAGTTCTTC. V usage is TRBV2 and J usage is TRBJ2-1; D might be TRBD1 (5 bases). This CDR3 has 16 residues. Trimming stripped 7 bases from V and 4 bases from J, with 20 bases between. The germline CDR1 and CDR2 sequences are SNHLY and FYNNEI. The full variable domain, its missing parts supplied by reference TRBV2 and TRBJ2-1, is EPEVTQTPSHQVTQMGQEVILRCVPISNHLYFYWYRQILGQKVEFLVSFYNNEISEKSEIFDDQFSVERPDGSNFTLKIRSTKLEDSAMYFCASNAPGLLIYNEQFFGPGTRLTVL.

This clone is a singleton in its sample. This rearrangement joins TRBV18 to TRBJ1-4, with 7 bases matching TRBD1. The germline V gene encodes CDR1 KGHSH and CDR2 LQKENI. This CDR3 has 14 amino acids. Losses at the gene ends were 6 bases for V and 8 bases for J; bases not matched to a gene: 9. CDR3 residues: CASSLDRVQEKLFF. The DNA for the CDR3 is TGTGCCAGCTCCCTTGACAGGGTTCAGGAAAAACTGTTTTTT.

The gene calls are TRBV7-6 and TRBJ2-7; D may be TRBD1 (6 bases). The CDR3 is made up of 15 amino acids. Deletions cut 5 bases from V and 0 bases from J, with 14 bases between. Per the germline V gene, CDR1 is SGHVS and CDR2 is FNYEAQ. CDR3 coding DNA: TGTGCCAGCAGCAGAGACAGGACGAGCTCCTACGAGCAGTACTTC. It yields the protein CASSRDRTSSYEQYF.

The chain is built from TRBV6-5 and TRBJ1-2; no reliable D call. The CDR3 consists of 14 residues. Between the trimmed V and J ends, which lost 0 bases and 2 bases, there was a span of 7 bases. CDR1 is MNHEY, CDR2 SVGAGI, per germline. CDR3 amino acids: CASSYSVKNYGYTF. The CDR3 DNA reads TGTGCCAGCAGTTACTCCGTAAAAAACTATGGCTACACCTTC.

V usage is TRBV4-2 and J usage is TRBJ2-2, with D possibly TRBD2 on 6 matching bases. The CDR3 consists of 15 residues. The ends were cut back, 4 bases at V and 6 bases at J, with 15 bases in the middle. Germline values: CDR1 LGHNA, CDR2 YNFKEQ. The CDR3 sequence: CASSPKMGGPGELFF. The DNA of the CDR3 is TGTGCCAGCAGCCCTAAGATGGGGGGTCCCGGGGAGCTGTTTTTT.

CDR3 in amino acids: CASTDPMGKLFF. CDR3 coding DNA: TGTGCCAGCACCGACCCTATGGGGAAACTGTTTTTT. V is TRBV7-9 and J is TRBJ1-4; D gene ambiguous. V was cut by 7 bases and J by 11 bases, with 14 bases left in between. The CDR3 loop spans 12 amino acids. The germline V gene encodes CDR1 SEHNR and CDR2 FQNEAQ (reference sequence).